This TCR beta chain was observed in a study of CD8+ T cells in alopecia areata. As the sequencing template, cDNA was produced by extracting RNA and reverse transcribing it. Clones were sequenced by immunoSEQ multiplex PCR, and TCRdb holds only the in-frame ones, with some missing. The repertoire holds under 150,000 clones, with approximately 53% as singletons. The CDR3 is 20 amino acids. V was pared by 2 bases and J by 3 bases, with 20 bases of the junction left unmatched. Treatment of the sample: oral pan-JAK inhibitor, 5-10 mg twice daily. This sequence joins TRBV23-1 and TRBJ1-2, with TRBD1 identical over 8 bases. TRBV23-1 carries the ORF label, with uncertain function. The material sequenced was CD4+ T cells sorted from blood, taken at week 4, from a patient treated with tofacitinib. The receptor was isolated from a human donor with alopecia areata. The DNA for the CDR3 is TGCGCCAGCAGTCAACCCTCCTCAGACAGGGGCCTATTAAAGGACTATGGCTACACCTTC. Encoded protein: CASSQPSSDRGLLKDYGYTF.